The 3 T cell receptor beta chains below come from one sample, sequenced in a study of radiotherapy plus CTLA-4 blockade in lung cancer. Only in-frame clones appear in the TCRdb table, and some are missing; sequencing was by immunoSEQ multiplex PCR. The sample consists of tens of thousands of clones, more than 70% of them appearing once. The sequences come from peripheral blood, collected from a patient treated with radiotherapy plus ipilimumab. The receptors derive from a human donor with non-small cell lung cancer that progressed on radiotherapy plus ipilimumab.

This clone was seen only once. CDR3 in DNA: TGTGCCAGCAGCCCACCGGACAAGAACACTGAAGCTTTCTTT. Translated: CASSPPDKNTEAFF. The rearrangement uses TRBV7-9 and TRBJ1-1, with a weak D call TRBD1 (5 bases). V was trimmed by 5 bases and J by 1 base, leaving 11 bases between them. The CDR3 runs to 14 residues. CDR1 is SEHNR, CDR2 FQNEAQ, per germline (reference sequence).

The chain combines TRBV19 with TRBJ2-2, with 9 bases identical to TRBD1. CDR3 length equals 14 residues. The J segment lost 2 bases and the V segment lost 8 bases, leaving 3 bases of the junction unmatched. Germline V CDR1 and CDR2: LNHDA, SQIVND (reference sequence). CDR3 bases: TGTGCCAGTCGGGACAGGGCTAACACCGGGGAGCTGTTTTTT. This sequence encodes CASRDRANTGELFF.

This chain uses TRBV6-5 with TRBJ1-4, with 8 positions matching TRBD1. The trim removed 5 bases at V and 7 bases at J, leaving 3 bases unmatched. Per the germline V gene, CDR1 is MNHEY and CDR2 is SVGAGI. This CDR3 is built from 13 residues. The CDR3 coding sequence is TGTGCCAGCAGTCCCGACAGGGGTGAAAAACTGTTTTTT. Amino acid sequence: CASSPDRGEKLFF.